The rows below give T cell receptor beta chains drawn from one sample of a study of tumor-infiltrating lymphocytes in primary liver carcinoma. One entry per CDR3 protein results from TCRdb running MiXCR on the multiplex PCR reads. This repertoire shows 320,000 or so distinct CDR3 sequences, 65% found once; its top ten account for roughly 8.6%. Sequencing was carried out using peripheral blood. These receptors all stem from a man aged 40-55 years with primary liver carcinoma and hepatitis B virus infection. The CDR3 runs from the conserved cysteine through the conserved F or W. Each record gives: D gene, CDR3 length, V gene, clone size, J gene, CDR3 DNA, CDR3 protein. D genes are given only for firm matches. Clone sizes are given selectively: once, few, many, or a class where the clone is expanded.

NA	12	TRBV29-1	NA	TRBJ2-1	TGCAGCGTTGGTAGGAGGGGCGACGAGCAGTTCTTC	CSVGRRGDEQFF
NA	12	TRBV6-2/TRBV6-3	once	TRBJ1-2	TGTGCCAGAAGTTACTCAAACGCCCGCTACACCTTC	CARSYSNARYTF
NA	15	TRBV5-1	once	TRBJ1-2	TGCGCCGGCAACGAGGGGGGAGTAGGACTCTATGGCTACACCTTC	CAGNEGGVGLYGYTF
NA	13	TRBV29-1	few	TRBJ1-3	TGCAGCGTTTTGGAGGGGCTTGGAAACACCATATATTTT	CSVLEGLGNTIYF
TRBD1	15	TRBV11-2	NA	TRBJ1-5	TGTGCCAGCACCAATCCCGGGACAGACGATCAGCCCCAGCATTTT	CASTNPGTDDQPQHF
NA	12	TRBV29-1	many	TRBJ2-4	TGCAGCGTCATACAGGAGCGCGGCATTCAGTACTTC	CSVIQERGIQYF
NA	15	TRBV7-9	NA	TRBJ1-4	TGTGCCAGCAGCTTAGTGCAAGCAGCTAATGAAAAACTGTTTTTT	CASSLVQAANEKLFF
TRBD2	16	TRBV7-8	NA	TRBJ2-3	TGTGCCAGTAGCTTGTCAACTAGCGGGGGGACAGATACGCAGTATTTT	CASSLSTSGGTDTQYF
NA	11	TRBV29-1	many	TRBJ2-5	TGCAGCGGGGTTACCGGAGGGACCCAGTACTTC	CSGVTGGTQYF
NA	16	TRBV11-1	NA	TRBJ2-1	TGTGCCAGCAACTTATTAGGCCAGAACTCGTACGATGGGCAGTTCTTC	CASNLLGQNSYDGQFF
NA	13	TRBV30	NA	TRBJ1-1	TGTGCCTGGAGTATACGAAGGAACACTGAAGCTTTCTTT	CAWSIRRNTEAFF
NA	13	TRBV12-3/TRBV12-4	many	TRBJ1-1	TGTGCCAGCAGTTTAGAGCTGAACACTGAAGCTTTCTTT	CASSLELNTEAFF
TRBD2	16	TRBV5-6	NA	TRBJ2-1	TGTGCCAGCAACCCGCTGATGGCGGGAGGGCGGAGTGAGCAGTTCTTC	CASNPLMAGGRSEQFF
TRBD1	13	TRBV28	NA	TRBJ1-2	TGTGCCAGCAGTTTAGAGGGGGCTCATGGCTACACCTTC	CASSLEGAHGYTF
NA	16	TRBV7-8	NA	TRBJ1-1	TGTGCCAGCAGCTCAGCAAGGGCCGGAGAGAACACTGAAGCTTTCTTT	CASSSARAGENTEAFF
NA	14	TRBV14	NA	TRBJ2-3	TGTCCCAGCAGCCAAGGCCTAGCGTCACATACGCAGTATTTT	CPSSQGLASHTQYF
TRBD1	16	TRBV28	NA	TRBJ1-6	TGTGCCAGCAGTTTACCTTCGGGACAGGGGGGATCACCCCTCCACTTT	CASSLPSGQGGSPLHF
NA	16	TRBV4-2	many	TRBJ2-1	TGTGCCAGCAGCCAAGTGGGGACGAACTCCTACAATGAGCAGTTCTTC	CASSQVGTNSYNEQFF
NA	16	TRBV6-1	NA	TRBJ2-2	TGTGCCAGCGTTGAAGTCCCCACTAGCTTACCCGGGGAGTTGTTTTTT	CASVEVPTSLPGELFF
TRBD1	15	TRBV5-5	once	TRBJ2-7	TGTGCCAGCAGCCCGTCCCCCGGGACAGCGTACAAGCAGTACTTT	CASSPSPGTAYKQYF
NA	14	TRBV6-5	NA	TRBJ2-1	TGTGCCAGCAGCTTCAAAAAAGGCGGAAATGAACAGTTCTTC	CASSFKKGGNEQFF
NA	15	TRBV6-1	NA	TRBJ1-2	TGTACCAGCAGTGAAGCGCTTCTTAGGGCCGGCGGCTACACCTTC	CTSSEALLRAGGYTF
NA	17	TRBV6-1	NA	TRBJ2-1	TGTGCCACCTCAGAGACGGCCCCGGGAGACGGGTACAATGAGCAGTTCTTC	CATSETAPGDGYNEQFF
NA	14	TRBV5-6	few	TRBJ2-5	TGTGCCAGCAGGGGCGGGACGAGCCAAGAGACCCAGTACTTC	CASRGGTSQETQYF
NA	16	TRBV6-1	NA	TRBJ2-3	TGTGCCAGCAGTGTAAGGACGGGAGAATCCTACTATACGCAGTATTTT	CASSVRTGESYYTQYF
NA	13	TRBV4-3	NA	TRBJ2-2	TGCGCCAGCAGCCGGAAGATAATGGGGGAGCTGTTTTTT	CASSRKIMGELFF
TRBD2	15	TRBV7-9	few	TRBJ2-1	TGTGCCAGCAGCTTAGGTACTAGCGGCGACAATGAGCAGTTCTTC	CASSLGTSGDNEQFF
TRBD1	13	TRBV6-2/TRBV6-3	many	TRBJ1-6	TGTGCCAGCAGTTACTCGAAGGGGACAGACCTCCACTTT	CASSYSKGTDLHF
NA	14	TRBV6-1	many	TRBJ2-2	TGTGCCACTCGGGAAAGCCTGAACACCGGGGAGCTGTTTTTT	CATRESLNTGELFF
NA	13	TRBV28	NA	TRBJ1-2	TGTGCCACGTTCGACGGGAACCTCTGTGGCTACACCTTC	CATFDGNLCGYTF
TRBD1	16	TRBV6-1	NA	TRBJ1-4	TGTGCCAGCAGTGAACGCAGGGGGAGAGCTAATGAAAAACTGTTTTTT	CASSERRGRANEKLFF
TRBD1	15	TRBV4-1	few	TRBJ2-7	TGCGCCAGCAGCCACCAGACAGGGAGCTCCTACGAGCAGTACTTC	CASSHQTGSSYEQYF
TRBD2	14	TRBV5-1	NA	TRBJ2-5	TGCGCCAGCAGCTCAGTGCCGGGGGGGGAGACCCAGTACTTC	CASSSVPGGETQYF
TRBD2	15	TRBV6-2/TRBV6-3	few	TRBJ2-7	TGTGCCAGCAGTTCCGCGGGGGAGACCCCCTACGAGCAGTACTTC	CASSSAGETPYEQYF
TRBD2	17	TRBV12-3/TRBV12-4	NA	TRBJ2-3	TGTGCCAGCAGTTTTGGAGGGGCTAGCGGGAGCACGGATACGCAGTATTTT	CASSFGGASGSTDTQYF
TRBD2	16	TRBV6-5	many	TRBJ2-1	TGTGCCAGCAGTCCGTTTAGCGGGAGAGGGGGAAATGAGCAGTTCTTC	CASSPFSGRGGNEQFF
NA	11	TRBV4-1	few	TRBJ1-2	TGCGCCAGCAGCCAAGACTATGGCTACACCTTC	CASSQDYGYTF
NA	13	TRBV29-1	many	TRBJ1-5	TGCAGCGTTGATCTCGGGGGAGGCCAGCCCCAGCATTTT	CSVDLGGGQPQHF
TRBD1	15	TRBV11-3	NA	TRBJ2-1	TGCGCCAGCAGCTTAGCCGGGACAGGGTACGATGAGCAGTTCTTC	CASSLAGTGYDEQFF
NA	12	TRBV7-9	NA	TRBJ2-7	TGTGCCAGCAGGCGGACGCGTACAGGGCAGTACTTC	CASRRTRTGQYF
TRBD2	14	TRBV6-1	NA	TRBJ2-7	TGTGCCAGCAGTTTAGCGGGATTATCCTTCGAGCAGTACTTC	CASSLAGLSFEQYF
NA	15	TRBV6-6	many	TRBJ1-2	TGTGCCAGCAGTTACTCGACGGCCAGGGAGGATGGCTACACCTTC	CASSYSTAREDGYTF
TRBD2	17	TRBV10-3	NA	TRBJ2-1	TGTGCCATCAGTGAGTGGAGACTAGCGGGAGGACACAATGAGCAGTTCTTC	CAISEWRLAGGHNEQFF
NA	16	TRBV19	NA	TRBJ2-3	TGTGCCAGTAGTCCAGGGAAAGGCGGAAGCACAGATACGCAGTATTTT	CASSPGKGGSTDTQYF
NA	16	TRBV29-1	NA	TRBJ2-4	TGTAGAGCAACTCGCGAGGCCCTGCTAGCCAAAAACATTCAGTACTTC	CRATREALLAKNIQYF
NA	14	TRBV12-3/TRBV12-4	NA	TRBJ1-1	TGTGCCAGCAGCTTGGGCGACAGCCACTCTGAAGCTTTCTTT	CASSLGDSHSEAFF
NA	12	TRBV6-6	many	TRBJ2-7	TGTGCCAGCAGGGGGCTACACTACGAGCAGTACTTC	CASRGLHYEQYF
NA	16	TRBV6-1	NA	TRBJ1-5	TGTGCCAGCAGCGAAGCGCACGGGGGAAACAATCAGCCCCGGCATTTT	CASSEAHGGNNQPRHF
TRBD2	13	TRBV6-5	many	TRBJ2-1	TGTGCCAGCAGTTACCCCGGGGGGAATGAGCAGTTCTTC	CASSYPGGNEQFF
NA	16	TRBV5-4	NA	TRBJ1-2	TGTGCCAGCAGCCTAGAACTGGGGGGCCGGGGGTATGGCTACACCTTC	CASSLELGGRGYGYTF